The clone carrying this TCR beta chain was seen once. The study ran its PCR with 60 Vbeta and 13 Jbeta primers. The table came from immunoSEQ multiplex PCR; TCRdb's copy has only in-frame clones and leaves some out. Among 85,000 to 100,000 clones listed, approximately 72% were seen once. From germline, CDR1 is MNHEY and CDR2 SVGAGI. The trim removed 2 bases at V and 3 bases at J, leaving 4 bases unmatched. CDR3 length: 14 residues. These data come from a study of cytomegalovirus exposure and HLA in healthy donors. This receptor was taken from a woman aged 40 to 50 in good health and CMV-seropositive. J is TRBJ2-7 and V is TRBV6-5; 7 bases are shared with TRBD2. Material for sequencing was PBMCs. The chain's CDR3 is CASSYDGGVYEQYF. In DNA form, the CDR3 reads TGTGCCAGCAGTTACGATGGGGGGGTCTACGAGCAGTACTTC.